A selection of T cell receptor beta chains follows, all from one sample in a study of blood T cells in healthy people across ages. TCRdb reprocessed the 5' RACE reads via MiXCR and lists one record per CDR3 protein. The sample holds more than 800,000 distinct CDR3 sequences, 40% to 50% seen once. Sequenced material: blood. The receptors come from a woman aged 55 to 70 in good health. The CDR3 runs from the conserved cysteine through the conserved F or W. The D gene is left open where the match is weak. Clone sizes are given selectively: once, few, many, or a class where the clone is expanded.

few | - | TRBJ2-1 | TRBV24-1 | TGTGCCACCAGTGATAGGAGGAACAATGAGCAGTTCTTC | CATSDRRNNEQFF
- | TRBD2 | TRBJ2-3 | TRBV29-1 | TGCAGCGTTGAAGTTCGGGGGAGGGCCGCAGATACGCAGTATTTT | CSVEVRGRAADTQYF
many | - | TRBJ2-5 | TRBV3-1 | TGTGCCAGCAGCCCGCCCCTAGGGACCCAGTACTTC | CASSPPLGTQYF
few | TRBD2 | TRBJ2-7 | TRBV29-1 | TGCAGCGTCCTCAGCGGGAGGGATTACGAGCAGTACTTC | CSVLSGRDYEQYF
- | TRBD1 | TRBJ2-4 | TRBV11-1 | TGTGCCAGCAGCCAACACCTGGACAGGGAGAAAAACATTCAGTACTTC | CASSQHLDREKNIQYF
- | - | TRBJ1-1 | TRBV5-1 | TGCGCCAGCAGCTTGGTAGGGCGAAGTGAAGCTTTCTTT | CASSLVGRSEAFF
- | TRBD2 | TRBJ2-7 | TRBV28 | TGTGCCAGCAGCGCAACACTAGCGGGAGAAAGAGGCGAGCAGTACTTC | CASSATLAGERGEQYF
few | TRBD1 | TRBJ2-7 | TRBV4-1 | TGTGCCAGCAGCCTTCGGGACAGGGGTCTCGAGCAGTACTTC | CASSLRDRGLEQYF
few | - | TRBJ2-6 | TRBV28 | TGTGCCAGCAGCTTGGTTGGTCGATCTGGGGCCAACGTCCTGACTTTC | CASSLVGRSGANVLTF
- | TRBD1 | TRBJ1-1 | TRBV20-1 | TGCAGTGCTTCGGACAGGGAGATAGCCAAAAGGCACACTGAAGCTTTCTTT | CSASDREIAKRHTEAFF
- | - | TRBJ2-7 | TRBV12-3/TRBV12-4 | TGTGCCAGCAGTTTAGCGAATCCCAATGAGCAGTACTTC | CASSLANPNEQYF
- | TRBD1 | TRBJ2-3 | TRBV15 | TGTGCCACCAGCAGCTCCGGGACAGGGGCTAGAGATACGCAGTATTTT | CATSSSGTGARDTQYF
- | - | TRBJ2-7 | TRBV24-1 | TGTGCCACCAGTGATTTTGGGAGAACAGGGAATGAGCAGTACTTC | CATSDFGRTGNEQYF
- | TRBD2 | TRBJ2-3 | TRBV9 | TGTGCCAGCAGCGTAGCTAGCGGGAGCCCCACAGATACGCAGTATTTT | CASSVASGSPTDTQYF
- | TRBD1 | TRBJ1-2 | TRBV27 | TGTGCCAGCAGACAGGACAGGGGTGGAATCTATGGCTACACCTTC | CASRQDRGGIYGYTF
- | TRBD2 | TRBJ2-1 | TRBV6-1 | TGTGCCAGCAGATTTATCCTACCCAGGGCGGGAGGGAGGAGCGAGCAGTTCTTC | CASRFILPRAGGRSEQFF
- | TRBD2 | TRBJ2-1 | TRBV6-1 | TGTGCCAGCAGTGAAGAGGTAGCGGGAGGAAACCCCCGCAATGAGCAGTTCTTC | CASSEEVAGGNPRNEQFF
- | - | TRBJ2-7 | TRBV6-6 | TGTGCCAGCAGTTACAGGCAGGGTTACGAGCAGTACTTC | CASSYRQGYEQYF
- | - | TRBJ2-5 | TRBV29-1 | TGCAGCGCTGGCGTGGGGCAGGGTGGAGAGACCCAGTACTTC | CSAGVGQGGETQYF
once | - | TRBJ2-7 | TRBV10-3 | TGTGCCATCAGAAACAGGGAGCTCTACGAGCAGTACTTC | CAIRNRELYEQYF
few | TRBD1 | TRBJ2-1 | TRBV7-3 | TGTGCCAGCAGCTTAACGTTTGGGACAGGGGGCGATGAGCAGTTCTTC | CASSLTFGTGGDEQFF
- | - | TRBJ2-3 | TRBV5-5 | TGTGCCAGCAGCTTATCCCCCTACACAGATACGCAGTATTTT | CASSLSPYTDTQYF
- | - | TRBJ2-7 | TRBV11-2 | TGTGCCAGCAGCCTCGGGGGCAGGCCTAAAGGACTCTACGAGCAGTACTTC | CASSLGGRPKGLYEQYF
many | - | TRBJ1-1 | TRBV7-9 | TGTGCCAGCAGCTTAGGGGGCTCGAACACTGAAGCTTTCTTT | CASSLGGSNTEAFF
- | - | TRBJ2-7 | TRBV28 | TGTGCCAGCAGTTTAACCCCCCGAGTAGGGGCCTACGAGCAGTACTTC | CASSLTPRVGAYEQYF
few | - | TRBJ1-2 | TRBV2 | TGTGCCAGCAGGGTAGGACTTAACTATGGCTACACCTTC | CASRVGLNYGYTF
- | - | TRBJ2-5 | TRBV20-1 | TGCAGTGCCAGCCTCAGCCAAGAGACCCAGTACTTC | CSASLSQETQYF